The rows below give T cell receptor beta chains drawn from one sample of a study of blood T cells in healthy people across ages. TCRdb re-called the 5' RACE reads with MiXCR, one entry per CDR3 protein. The sample shows just over 800,000 distinct CDR3 sequences, 55% to 65% of them seen only once. What was sequenced was blood. These receptors were obtained from a young man in good health. Both conserved end residues are part of each CDR3. D genes are given only for firm matches. Only part of the rows carry a size: once, few, many, or a class if the clone is expanded.

v_call: TRBV12-3/TRBV12-4; clone_size: -; d_call: TRBD1; j_call: TRBJ1-2; cdr3_aa: CASSTGGSNYGYTF; cdr3_nt: TGTGCCAGCAGCACAGGGGGGTCCAACTATGGCTACACCTTC
v_call: TRBV5-6; clone_size: -; d_call: -; j_call: TRBJ2-3; cdr3_aa: CASSLGGLGEDTQYF; cdr3_nt: TGTGCCAGCAGCTTGGGAGGGTTGGGGGAAGATACGCAGTATTTT
v_call: TRBV6-5; clone_size: -; d_call: TRBD2; j_call: TRBJ2-1; cdr3_aa: CASSQSGGDYNEQFF; cdr3_nt: TGTGCCAGCAGTCAAAGCGGGGGGGACTACAATGAGCAGTTCTTC
v_call: TRBV20-1; clone_size: -; d_call: -; j_call: TRBJ2-1; cdr3_aa: CSARALAEHSYNEQFF; cdr3_nt: TGCAGTGCTAGAGCTTTGGCTGAACACTCCTACAATGAGCAGTTCTTC
v_call: TRBV20-1; clone_size: -; d_call: -; j_call: TRBJ2-5; cdr3_aa: CSAGRTAAKETQYF; cdr3_nt: TGCAGTGCTGGGAGGACGGCGGCGAAAGAGACCCAGTACTTC
v_call: TRBV20-1; clone_size: -; d_call: -; j_call: TRBJ2-7; cdr3_aa: CSARVAQGEQYF; cdr3_nt: TGCAGTGCTAGGGTGGCCCAGGGCGAGCAGTACTTC
v_call: TRBV12-3/TRBV12-4; clone_size: -; d_call: -; j_call: TRBJ2-7; cdr3_aa: CASSLYAGGGIQYF; cdr3_nt: TGTGCCAGCAGCCTATACGCGGGTGGGGGGATCCAGTACTTC
v_call: TRBV6-1; clone_size: -; d_call: -; j_call: TRBJ2-7; cdr3_aa: CASSEVIRGSYEQYF; cdr3_nt: TGTGCCAGCAGTGAAGTCATTCGTGGGTCCTACGAGCAGTACTTC
v_call: TRBV28; clone_size: -; d_call: -; j_call: TRBJ2-2; cdr3_aa: CASAGGGTGELFF; cdr3_nt: TGTGCCAGCGCAGGGGGAGGCACCGGGGAGCTGTTTTTT
v_call: TRBV29-1; clone_size: -; d_call: -; j_call: TRBJ2-5; cdr3_aa: CSVEALLETQYF; cdr3_nt: TGCAGCGTTGAAGCGCTATTAGAGACCCAGTACTTC
v_call: TRBV12-3/TRBV12-4; clone_size: -; d_call: -; j_call: TRBJ1-1; cdr3_aa: CASSFQRGDTEAFF; cdr3_nt: TGTGCCAGCAGTTTCCAAAGGGGGGACACTGAAGCTTTCTTT
v_call: TRBV5-1; clone_size: -; d_call: TRBD1; j_call: TRBJ1-6; cdr3_aa: CASSLAVGQGDSPLHF; cdr3_nt: TGCGCCAGCAGCTTGGCCGTTGGACAGGGGGATTCACCCCTCCACTTT
v_call: TRBV29-1; clone_size: few; d_call: TRBD1; j_call: TRBJ2-1; cdr3_aa: CSVEGTGKHEQFF; cdr3_nt: TGCAGCGTTGAAGGGACAGGGAAACATGAGCAGTTCTTC
v_call: TRBV14; clone_size: -; d_call: -; j_call: TRBJ2-7; cdr3_aa: CASSQGGLEQYF; cdr3_nt: TGTGCCAGCAGCCAAGGGGGTCTCGAGCAGTACTTC
v_call: TRBV12-3/TRBV12-4; clone_size: few; d_call: -; j_call: TRBJ1-6; cdr3_aa: CASSPGTGSSPLHF; cdr3_nt: TGTGCCAGCAGCCCCGGGACCGGTAGTTCACCCCTCCACTTT
v_call: TRBV21-1; clone_size: -; d_call: -; j_call: TRBJ2-7; cdr3_aa: CASSRGEQYF; cdr3_nt: TGTGCCAGCAGCCGGGGCGAGCAGTACTTC
v_call: TRBV20-1; clone_size: once; d_call: -; j_call: TRBJ2-1; cdr3_aa: CSARPAGTYNEQFF; cdr3_nt: TGCAGTGCTAGACCTGCGGGGACCTACAATGAGCAGTTCTTC
v_call: TRBV29-1; clone_size: -; d_call: -; j_call: TRBJ2-5; cdr3_aa: CSVRGGTGTVRETQYF; cdr3_nt: TGCAGCGTCCGGGGGGGGACAGGGACGGTCCGGGAGACCCAGTACTTC
v_call: TRBV4-3; clone_size: -; d_call: TRBD2; j_call: TRBJ2-3; cdr3_aa: CASSSTTSGRTDTQYF; cdr3_nt: TGCGCCAGCAGCTCCACCACTAGCGGGAGAACAGATACGCAGTATTTT
v_call: TRBV4-1; clone_size: -; d_call: -; j_call: TRBJ1-3; cdr3_aa: CASSQAVHLSGNTIYF; cdr3_nt: TGCGCCAGCAGCCAAGCAGTACACCTCTCTGGAAACACCATATATTTT
v_call: TRBV20-1; clone_size: -; d_call: TRBD1; j_call: TRBJ2-5; cdr3_aa: CSARQGPVETQYF; cdr3_nt: TGCAGTGCTCGACAGGGACCGGTAGAGACCCAGTACTTC
v_call: TRBV13; clone_size: few; d_call: TRBD2; j_call: TRBJ2-7; cdr3_aa: CASSARLAGHYEQYF; cdr3_nt: TGTGCCAGCAGCGCCAGACTAGCGGGCCACTACGAGCAGTACTTC
v_call: TRBV28; clone_size: -; d_call: -; j_call: TRBJ1-2; cdr3_aa: CASTDVQSYGYTF; cdr3_nt: TGTGCCAGCACTGATGTCCAGAGCTATGGCTACACCTTC
v_call: TRBV29-1; clone_size: -; d_call: TRBD2; j_call: TRBJ2-7; cdr3_aa: CSVVAGGLYEQYF; cdr3_nt: TGCAGCGTTGTTGCGGGGGGGCTTTACGAGCAGTACTTC
v_call: TRBV20-1; clone_size: few; d_call: -; j_call: TRBJ2-1; cdr3_aa: CSATRGRNEQFF; cdr3_nt: TGCAGTGCTACCCGGGGGCGAAATGAGCAGTTCTTC
v_call: TRBV12-3/TRBV12-4; clone_size: -; d_call: -; j_call: TRBJ1-4; cdr3_aa: CASSLMRVDEKLFF; cdr3_nt: TGTGCCAGCAGTTTAATGAGGGTGGATGAAAAACTGTTTTTT
v_call: TRBV28; clone_size: -; d_call: -; j_call: TRBJ1-5; cdr3_aa: CASSPYGRYNQPQHF; cdr3_nt: TGTGCCAGCAGTCCCTACGGCAGGTACAATCAGCCCCAGCATTTT